Below, one T cell receptor (beta chain) is given with its context. Its target antigen remains unknown. Per-nucleotide qualities are absent, and no much larger clonotype sits a single base away. What this sample's time point label stands for: baseline before first vaccination. The vaccinee samples were drawn from two UK trials, COV001 and COV002, one of which was a single-blind randomized controlled phase 2/3 trial testing AZD1222 (ChAdOx1 nCoV-19) in healthy adults. Trial participant PBMC samples were collected at day 0 and day 28 after the second dose for TCRbeta chain sequencing. The sample is drawn from a study of T cell responses to AZD1222 COVID-19 vaccine (dated by TCRdb to the early 2020s). Background on the whole study: AZD1222 recipients whose second dose came at about 4 weeks and those whose second dose came at about 12 weeks were combined into one group, since spike-specific TCR depth and breadth did not differ between the two schedules. TCR sequencing was performed for 230 to 250 trial participants, of whom some 200 were given two doses of AZD1222 and around 25 were given two doses of MenACWY control vaccine. Enrollment into the trials was organized by age into subgroups of 18-55, 56-69 and 70-plus years, and those subgroups contained roughly 150, 30 and 60 TCR-sequenced participants, respectively. Here is what the overall study found, with its caveats: The whole spike protein was spanned by vaccine-associated CD4 TCRs, and dominant responses were seen in regions 160-218 and 743-854. Most participants were white British and females outnumbered males, and the authors suggested that clonal diversity may have been underestimated. The 56-69-year group was small, and its depth increase did not reach significance, likely because of low power. Spike-specific TCR breadth and depth rose significantly after two AZD1222 doses compared with day 0 and with MenACWY recipients. Conclusions about previously exposed vaccinees are limited, since just a handful of AZD1222 recipients were seropositive for SARS-CoV-2 at baseline. Because no samples from the day 14 peak response were available, repertoires could be characterized only after the peak T cell response. Reportedly, almost half of the unique spike-specific TCRs recognized epitopes lying outside the regions that are mutated in the B.1.351 and B.1.1.7 variants.

The CDR3 regions of human TCRbeta chains were subjected to immunosequencing. The source study handled its data this way. TCRs in the repertoires were matched against a reference library of SARS-CoV-2-specific TCRs that had been generated with the MIRA antigen-specificity platform. Breadth meant the fraction of unique TCRs that were SARS-CoV-2-associated, whereas depth meant the fraction of total T cells that were SARS-CoV-2-associated. Each spike-specific TCR was assigned to its reactive spike region and to a CD4 or CD8 class using the MIRA data. Log10-transformed breadth and depth values were compared by one-way ANOVA with Sidak's multiple comparisons tests. TCRdb carries this immuneACCESS record with in-frame sequences only. Its versions omit some clonotypes, under half of them owing to an unresolved V gene in the studies checked, with the rest unexplained. V and J calls and clone size follow that table, whereas D and trimming were derived from the DNA. For this sample there are approximately 100,000 clones; around nine tenths appear just once. The ten largest clones add up to over 3% of the sample.

The source material was peripheral blood, sampled on day 0 of AZD1222 vaccination. This clonotype was sampled from an adult in good health.

The nucleotide sequence reads as follows: TGTGCCAGCAACGCCAGAAGGGGAGCCTACGAGCAGTACTTC. This encodes CASNARRGAYEQYF. The chain uses TRBV7-8 and TRBJ2-7; the D match is possibly TRBD1 or TRBD2, with 5 bases aligned in each. Trimming at the junction amounts to 7 bases on V and 2 bases on J, and the germline ends lie 15 bases apart. CDR1 and CDR2 are read off the germline V gene as SGHVS and FQNEAQ. The CDR3 runs 14 amino acids, cysteine and phenylalanine included. This entry keeps only the CDR3 DNA: 42 bases, framed from base 1.